Listed here is a single T cell receptor beta chain. This sample was included in a study of blood T cells in healthy people across ages. Through a sample-barcoded 5' primer and a J-beta primer mix, a second PCR was run for 7 to 11 cycles. TCRdb used MiXCR to reprocess the 5' RACE reads, holding one entry per CDR3 protein. The sample lists approximately 900,000 distinct CDR3 sequences; around 48% were seen once. The sequenced material came from blood. This receptor was taken from a man younger than 40 in good health.

CDR3 bases: TGCAGTGTCAGGCACCATGAGCAGTTCTTC. Protein sequence: CSVRHHEQFF. This chain uses TRBV20-1 with TRBJ2-1, with no clear D. Germline lookup yields CDR1 DFQATT and CDR2 SNEGSKA (reference sequence). The CDR3 runs to 10 residues. Trimming stripped 7 bases from V and 8 bases from J, with 9 bases between.